Included here is one T cell receptor beta chain sequence, with context. Amplified TCR beta CDR3 regions derived from RNA transcripts. Primed by the HTBI set, a first-round RT-PCR was run on the TCR CDR3. TCRdb called the multiplex PCR reads again in MiXCR, with one record for every CDR3 protein. The data show over 250,000 distinct CDR3 sequences, 22% seen once. The entry originates in a study of T cells in Graves' hyperthyroidism and ophthalmopathy. Study-level background: At the time of initial diagnosis and before any treatment, peripheral blood was collected.

With 0 bases removed from V and 2 bases from J, the gap between germline ends came to 13 bases. Germline V lookup: CDR1 SGHRS, CDR2 YFSETQ. The CDR3 runs to 16 residues. The receptor's source is a man aged 30 to 39 with Graves' ophthalmopathy. Material for sequencing was blood. The chain has TRBV5-1 and TRBJ2-3; D possibly corresponds to TRBD2 (5 bases). For the CDR3, the DNA is TGCGCCAGCAGCTTGGATGAGAGGGCGGTCACAGATACGCAGTATTTT. This codes for CASSLDERAVTDTQYF.